The 2 T cell receptor beta chains in this list originate from one sample, sequenced in a study of T-cell reconstitution after alpha-beta-depleted transplantation in children. Preparation of the TCRbeta library was carried out with unique molecular identifiers. TCRdb reanalysed the PCR reads using MiXCR and keeps one entry per CDR3 protein. The sample lists 490,000 or so distinct CDR3 sequences, around 13% seen once, with under 7% in the top ten. Here the sequenced sample was PBMCs from the stem cell graft donor, taken from the stem cell graft. The receptor set was obtained from a human donor who donated a stem cell graft to a child with combined immunodeficiency.

This clonotype was seen a few times. An end of the junction does not agree with germline; a read error may underlie this. V usage is TRBV3-1 and J usage is TRBJ2-1; tentatively, D is TRBD1 or TRBD2 (6 bases each). The CDR3 covers 15 residues. Germline loops: CDR1 LGHDT, CDR2 YNNKEL (reference sequence). The CDR3 DNA reads TGTGCCAGCACCCAAGGGGGGAGCCGCTACAATGAGCAGTTCTTC. This translates into CASTQGGSRYNEQFF.

This clonotype was counted a few times. The chain is built from TRBV5-1 and TRBJ2-3; possibly TRBD1 or TRBD2 for D (5 bases each). Between the trimmed V and J ends, which lost 4 bases and 2 bases, there was a span of 23 bases. The CDR3 extends over 18 amino acids. Germline CDR1 and CDR2: SGHRS and YFSETQ. CDR3 sequence (DNA): TGCGCCAGCAGCCCACACTGGAGAGGGGACCTTTTCACAGATACGCAGTATTTT. Its protein product is CASSPHWRGDLFTDTQYF.